This record covers a single T cell receptor (beta chain). Antigen unknown. This PCR relied on a set of 60 Vbeta primers and 13 Jbeta primers. Profiling relied on immunoSEQ multiplex PCR, and the TCRdb table lists in-frame clones only, not all of them. The data show 150,000 to 200,000 clones, 65% to 90% seen once. The CDR3 sequence is 15 residues long. Germline V gene sequence: CDR1 SGHDT, CDR2 YYEEEE. The J segment lost 0 bases and the V segment lost 5 bases, leaving 6 bases of the junction unmatched. Healthy bone marrow donors formed the donor group. These data come from a study of cytomegalovirus exposure and HLA in healthy donors. Study findings and constraints: The authors excluded some V segments, including TRBV6-2 and TRBV6-3, as indistinguishable. Under in vitro conditions, three CMV-associated chains were confirmed as specific for CMV antigens. When analyzed later, a missense DCLRE1C variant was found to be linked to TCR beta V- and J-gene trimming.

Sequences were obtained from PBMCs. This clonotype originated in a human donor in good health. J is TRBJ1-1 and V is TRBV5-6; the match to TRBD1 covers 8 bases. This chain's CDR3 is CASRRTGNMNTEAFF. The CDR3 DNA follows: TGTGCCAGCAGGAGGACAGGGAACATGAACACTGAAGCTTTCTTT.